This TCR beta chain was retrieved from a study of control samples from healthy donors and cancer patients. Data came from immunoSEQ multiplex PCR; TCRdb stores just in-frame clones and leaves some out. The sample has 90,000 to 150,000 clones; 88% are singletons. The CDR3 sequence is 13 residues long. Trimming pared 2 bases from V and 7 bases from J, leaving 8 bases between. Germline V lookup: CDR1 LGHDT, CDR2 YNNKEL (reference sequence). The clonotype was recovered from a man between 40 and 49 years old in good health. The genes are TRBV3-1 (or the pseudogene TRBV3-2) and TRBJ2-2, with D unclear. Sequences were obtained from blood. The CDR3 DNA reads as TGTGCCAGCAGCCAAAGGGTGAGCGGGGAGCTGTTTTTT. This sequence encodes CASSQRVSGELFF.